The rows below give T cell receptor beta chains drawn from one sample of a study of control samples from healthy donors and cancer patients. Here immunoSEQ multiplex PCR was the method, and the copy in TCRdb shows in-frame clones only, minus some. This table has some 110,000 clones, 75% to 90% appearing once. The sample consisted of PBMCs. These receptors originate from a woman between 50 and 59 years old with colorectal cancer. Each CDR3 is given with its conserved first and last residue. The D gene is left open where the match is weak. Where a row states a size, it is once, few, many or the class of an expanded clone; other rows omit it.

V gene	J gene	D gene	clone size	CDR3 protein	CDR3 DNA
TRBV11-2	TRBJ2-3	.	.	CASSLGPNTQYF	TGTGCCAGCAGCTTAGGGCCAAATACGCAGTATTTT
TRBV3-1/TRBV3-2	TRBJ2-7	TRBD2	.	CASSPTGRANEQYF	TGTGCCAGCAGCCCCACCGGGAGGGCCAACGAGCAGTACTTC
TRBV5-1	TRBJ1-2	.	.	CASSFIQGHLGGYTF	TGCGCCAGCAGCTTTATCCAGGGTCACTTGGGTGGCTACACCTTC
TRBV5-1	TRBJ2-3	.	.	CASSPTPLASSTDTQYF	TGCGCCAGCAGCCCTACCCCCTTGGCTTCTAGCACAGATACGCAGTATTTT
TRBV5-1	TRBJ1-1	TRBD1	.	CASSWTGDEGEAFF	TGCGCCAGCAGCTGGACAGGGGATGAGGGTGAAGCTTTCTTT
TRBV6-5	TRBJ2-7	.	.	CASRTGTSQYEQYF	TGTGCCAGCAGAACCGGGACCAGCCAATACGAGCAGTACTTC
TRBV27	TRBJ2-7	.	once	CASSFDRPSRVYEQYF	TGTGCCAGCAGTTTCGACAGGCCCTCCCGGGTCTACGAGCAGTACTTC
TRBV15	TRBJ2-5	.	.	CATSRDSYSKETQYF	TGTGCCACCAGCAGAGACAGTTACTCTAAAGAGACCCAGTACTTC
TRBV27	TRBJ1-4	.	.	CASSSATLTNEKLFF	TGTGCCAGCAGTTCAGCGACGTTAACTAATGAAAAACTGTTTTTT
TRBV30	TRBJ1-5	.	few	CAWSRKQGGQPQHF	TGTGCCTGGAGTCGGAAACAGGGCGGTCAGCCCCAGCATTTT
TRBV10-1	TRBJ1-5	.	.	CASRHPPGQINQPQHF	TGCGCCAGCAGGCACCCCCCCGGACAGATCAATCAGCCCCAGCATTTT
TRBV20-1	TRBJ2-6	.	.	CSAFQANVLTF	TGCAGTGCCTTCCAGGCCAACGTCCTGACTTTC
TRBV18	TRBJ1-1	.	.	CASSPLRGGHTEAFF	TGTGCCAGCTCACCACTCCGTGGAGGGCACACTGAAGCTTTCTTT
TRBV28	TRBJ1-6	TRBD1	.	CASSNRDRNNSPLHF	TGTGCCAGCAGCAACCGGGACAGGAATAATTCACCCCTCCACTTT
TRBV3-1/TRBV3-2	TRBJ1-2	.	once	CASSQAGTIYGYTF	TGTGCCAGCAGCCAAGCAGGGACCATCTATGGCTACACCTTC
TRBV19	TRBJ2-3	.	.	CASSIDRGNTQYF	TGTGCCAGTAGTATAGATAGGGGAAATACGCAGTATTTT
TRBV5-6	TRBJ2-1	.	.	CASSSGPEQFF	TGTGCCAGCAGCTCGGGGCCTGAGCAGTTCTTC
TRBV30	TRBJ2-7	.	.	CAWSQVSYEQYF	TGTGCCTGGAGTCAGGTCAGCTACGAGCAGTACTTC
TRBV6-1	TRBJ2-7	.	few	CASSEVLTSREQYF	TGTGCCAGCAGTGAAGTTCTAACCTCTCGCGAGCAGTACTTC
TRBV4-1	TRBJ2-1	.	.	CASSQAFGFSYNEQFF	TGCGCCAGCAGCCAAGCTTTCGGATTCTCCTACAATGAGCAGTTCTTC
TRBV11-2	TRBJ2-5	.	.	CASSQQRQETQYF	TGTGCCAGCAGCCAACAGAGACAAGAGACCCAGTACTTC
TRBV7-2	TRBJ2-1	.	.	CASSLVSYNEQFF	TGTGCCAGCAGCTTGGTCTCCTACAATGAGCAGTTCTTC
TRBV7-3	TRBJ2-1	TRBD2	.	CASSLGLAGAEQFF	TGTGCCAGCAGCTTGGGACTAGCGGGCGCCGAGCAGTTCTTC
TRBV5-1	TRBJ2-7	TRBD2	.	CASSEGLAGGYEQYF	TGCGCCAGCAGCGAAGGACTAGCGGGAGGCTACGAGCAGTACTTC
TRBV9	TRBJ2-7	.	.	CASSAYGDEQYF	TGTGCCAGCAGCGCCTACGGGGACGAGCAGTACTTC
TRBV28	TRBJ2-7	.	.	CASSLSREVYEQYF	TGTGCCAGCAGTTTGTCTAGGGAGGTCTACGAGCAGTACTTC
TRBV2	TRBJ2-6	.	few	CASEGSGANVLTF	TGTGCCAGCGAGGGCTCTGGGGCCAACGTCCTGACTTTC
TRBV7-2	TRBJ2-1	TRBD2	.	CASSLGGLAVGNEQFF	TGTGCCAGCAGCTTAGGGGGACTAGCGGTCGGCAATGAGCAGTTCTTC
TRBV5-4	TRBJ2-1	.	.	CASSAAGPGVNEQFF	TGTGCCAGCAGCGCGGCGGGGCCGGGTGTCAATGAGCAGTTCTTC
TRBV5-1	TRBJ2-7	TRBD2	.	CASSSRLAGVGPLVYEQYF	TGCGCCAGCAGCTCTCGACTAGCGGGAGTGGGTCCCTTAGTCTACGAGCAGTACTTC
TRBV3-1/TRBV3-2	TRBJ2-3	TRBD2	.	CASSQGLRGGTDTQYF	TGTGCCAGCAGCCAAGGGTTGCGGGGGGGCACAGATACGCAGTATTTT
TRBV11-1	TRBJ1-1	.	.	CASSLLFRTPTEAFF	TGTGCCAGCAGCTTATTGTTTAGGACCCCCACTGAAGCTTTCTTT
TRBV5-1	TRBJ1-2	TRBD1	.	CASSADRGLGGYTF	TGCGCCAGCAGCGCGGACAGGGGCCTCGGAGGCTACACCTTC
TRBV2	TRBJ1-6	.	.	CASSEDSNSPLHF	TGTGCCAGCAGTGAGGACAGCAATTCACCCCTCCACTTT
TRBV10-3	TRBJ2-3	.	.	CAISAGRRGTDTQYF	TGTGCCATCAGTGCGGGGCGTCGGGGCACAGATACGCAGTATTTT
TRBV3-1/TRBV3-2	TRBJ1-4	.	.	CASSQDRFAGARGEKLFF	TGTGCCAGCAGCCAAGATCGGTTCGCGGGGGCGCGAGGTGAAAAACTGTTTTTT
TRBV28	TRBJ1-2	.	.	CASTRANYGYTF	TGTGCCAGCACAAGAGCTAACTATGGCTACACCTTC
TRBV19	TRBJ2-5	.	.	CASGAEKETQYF	TGTGCCAGTGGTGCGGAGAAAGAGACCCAGTACTTC
TRBV7-2	TRBJ2-1	TRBD1	.	CASSFPGQGQYNEQFF	TGTGCCAGCAGCTTTCCGGGACAGGGGCAATACAATGAGCAGTTCTTC
TRBV6-5	TRBJ2-2	.	once	CASTSLRTGELFF	TGTGCCAGCACTTCTCTCCGTACCGGGGAGCTGTTTTTT
TRBV10-1	TRBJ2-1	TRBD2	.	CASSDNLLAGGRNEQFF	TGCGCCAGCAGTGACAATCTCTTAGCGGGAGGACGGAATGAGCAGTTCTTC
TRBV28	TRBJ2-7	.	.	CASEPGPPYEQYF	TGTGCCAGTGAACCGGGACCACCGTACGAGCAGTACTTC
TRBV12-3/TRBV12-4	TRBJ1-2	TRBD1	.	CASSVQGNYGYTF	TGTGCCAGCAGTGTACAGGGGAACTATGGCTACACCTTC
TRBV18	TRBJ2-5	TRBD2	.	CASSPGGRVQETQYF	TGTGCCAGCTCACCAGGCGGGAGGGTTCAAGAGACCCAGTACTTC
TRBV30	TRBJ1-2	.	.	CAWSVHMGRGYTF	TGTGCCTGGAGTGTACATATGGGGCGAGGCTACACCTTC
TRBV27	TRBJ2-3	.	once	CASSPGGTSSDTQYF	TGTGCCAGCAGCCCCGGGGGGACATCGTCCGATACGCAGTATTTT
TRBV5-8	TRBJ1-1	TRBD1	.	CASSRYITGARGTEAFF	TGTGCCAGCAGCCGATATATCACAGGGGCTCGAGGTACTGAAGCTTTCTTT
TRBV7-8	TRBJ1-1	.	once	CASSFERGTEAFF	TGTGCCAGCAGCTTTGAGAGGGGCACTGAAGCTTTCTTT
TRBV12-5	TRBJ1-3	TRBD1	.	CAHRERGHLGNTIYF	TGTGCTCACCGTGAGAGGGGGCATCTAGGAAACACCATATATTTT
TRBV5-1	TRBJ2-7	.	.	CASRSASPKAEQYF	TGCGCCAGCAGATCAGCGTCCCCTAAGGCCGAGCAGTACTTC
TRBV11-1	TRBJ2-3	.	.	CASSLIEAWSGTQYF	TGTGCCAGCAGCTTAATTGAGGCGTGGTCAGGGACGCAGTATTTT
TRBV18	TRBJ1-3	.	.	CASSPRQGSGNTIYF	TGTGCCAGCTCACCGCGGCAGGGCTCTGGAAACACCATATATTTT
TRBV11-1	TRBJ2-1	.	.	CASSLNREEQFF	TGTGCCAGCAGCTTAAATAGGGAAGAGCAGTTCTTC
TRBV6-5	TRBJ1-1	.	.	CASTGTRMNTEAFF	TGTGCCAGCACGGGCACGAGGATGAACACTGAAGCTTTCTTT
TRBV9	TRBJ2-2	.	.	CASSAGTHGELFF	TGTGCCAGCAGTGCCGGGACACACGGGGAGCTGTTTTTT
TRBV12-5	TRBJ2-7	.	once	CASGLVRREQYF	TGTGCTAGTGGTTTGGTACGAAGGGAGCAGTACTTC